The T cell receptor beta chain under discussion was sequenced for a study of T cells after yellow fever vaccination. Only a few counts were recorded for this clonotype. This CDR3 is built from 18 residues. V trimming: 3 bases; J trimming: 2 bases; junction bases outside the gene matches: 10. The 5'RACE template-switching step produced TCR cDNA and added a universal primer site and UMIs. TCRdb re-called the 5' RACE reads with MiXCR, one entry per CDR3 protein. The sample holds 60,000 to 85,000 distinct CDR3 sequences, 7.1% seen once. The origin of this receptor is a man aged 18 to 30 who received the YFV17D yellow fever vaccine. J is TRBJ2-3 and V is TRBV12-3 or TRBV12-4, with TRBD2 identical over 11 bases. The sequencing here drew on CD8+ T cells sorted from PBMCs, taken 4 to 6 days after the first yellow fever vaccination. The CDR3 is CASSLLAGGITDTDTQYF. In DNA, the CDR3 is TGTGCCAGCAGTTTGCTAGCGGGGGGTATTACTGACACAGATACGCAGTATTTT.